Each of the 2 T cell receptor beta chains below was sequenced from the same sample in a study of shared clonotypes between healthy human individuals. This table comes from immunoSEQ multiplex PCR, and its TCRdb copy is limited to in-frame clones, with some not included. The table shows 1,500,000 or so clones, with 95% to 97% occurring only once. The sequencing sample was made of naive CD4+ T cells sorted from blood. The subset denotes: CD45RA+ positively selected. These receptors were collected from a man younger than 40 in good health.

The chain uses TRBV7-9 and TRBJ2-6; D might be TRBD1 (5 bases). The CDR3 is made up of 18 amino acids. Trimming removed 2 bases at V and 0 bases at J, with 14 bases between. CDR1 and CDR2 (germline): SEHNR, FQNEAQ (reference sequence). This CDR3 reads CASSLWVRADSGANVLTF. The CDR3 DNA sequence: TGTGCCAGCAGCTTATGGGTCAGGGCTGACTCTGGGGCCAACGTCCTGACTTTC.

This chain connects TRBV7-2 to TRBJ1-5; D is ambiguous. CDR1 SGHTA and CDR2 FQGNSA come from the germline V gene. There are 13 residues in the CDR3. The V and J ends lost 1 base and 5 bases respectively, with 6 bases between them. CDR3 loop: CASSLGPDQPQHF. CDR3 nucleotide sequence: TGTGCCAGCAGCTTAGGGCCAGATCAGCCCCAGCATTTT.